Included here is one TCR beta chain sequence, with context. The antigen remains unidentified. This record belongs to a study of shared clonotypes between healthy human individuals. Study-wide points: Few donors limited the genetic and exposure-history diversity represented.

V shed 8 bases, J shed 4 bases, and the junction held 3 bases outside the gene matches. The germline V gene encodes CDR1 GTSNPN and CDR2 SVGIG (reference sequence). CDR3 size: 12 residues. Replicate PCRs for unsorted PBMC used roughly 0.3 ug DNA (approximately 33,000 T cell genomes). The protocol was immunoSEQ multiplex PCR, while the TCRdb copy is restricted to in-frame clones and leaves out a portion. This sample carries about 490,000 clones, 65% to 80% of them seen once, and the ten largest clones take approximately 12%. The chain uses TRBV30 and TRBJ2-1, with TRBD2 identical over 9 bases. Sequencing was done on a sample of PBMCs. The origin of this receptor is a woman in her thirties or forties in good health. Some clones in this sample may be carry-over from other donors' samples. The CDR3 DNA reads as TGTGCCGGGCGGGAGGGTTACAATGAGCAGTTCTTC. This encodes CAGREGYNEQFF.